This passage covers 21 T cell receptor beta chains from one sample sequenced in a study of sequential checkpoint blockade in melanoma. Treatment noted: randomized to nivolumab then ipilimumab (arm A) or the reverse (arm B). TCRdb keeps only in-frame clones here, not all; method: immunoSEQ multiplex PCR. The data show tens of thousands of clones, roughly 32% seen once. The source material was tumor tissue (inferred from file names), sampled from a patient given nivolumab and ipilimumab in sequence. The receptors were sampled from a human donor with melanoma.

Many counts were recorded for this clone. The germline gene is not matched at one end of the junction; a read error may be the cause. This chain uses TRBV7-6 with TRBJ2-5, with D tentatively TRBD2 (6 bases). There are 15 residues in the CDR3. The V gene's germline CDR1 is SGHVS and CDR2 FNYEAQ. The CDR3 here is CASSLGGMGTETQYF. The DNA of the CDR3 is TGTGCAAGCAGCCTCGGGGGTATGGGTACAGAGACCCAGTACTTC.

This clone was picked up many times. The genes are TRBV11-3 and TRBJ1-6; 7 nucleotides line up with TRBD1. Looked up from germline, CDR1 is SGHNT and CDR2 is YENEEA. The junction had 17 bases not matched to a gene; V was cut back by 5 bases and J by 7 bases. This CDR3 is built from 18 residues. CDR3 sequence reads: CASSRPQTGWENNSPLHF. The CDR3 DNA sequence: TGTGCCAGCAGCCGCCCTCAGACAGGGTGGGAGAACAATTCACCCCTCCACTTT.

This chain joins TRBV28 and TRBJ1-2; 9 positions agree with TRBD1. Germline CDR1 MDHEN, CDR2 SYDVKM. The V and J ends lost 7 bases and 8 bases, in that order; junction bases with no gene match: 5. CDR3 length equals 12 residues. CDR3 sequence (DNA): TGTGCCAGCACCAGACAGGGGGAAGGCTACACCTTC. Amino acid sequence: CASTRQGEGYTF.

Comments on this clone: A junction end diverges from the germline sequence, so it may reflect a read error. The rearrangement joins TRBV6-8 to TRBJ2-5; 10 positions match TRBD2. Per the germline V gene, CDR1 is MNHGY and CDR2 is SAAAGT. The length of the CDR3 is 13 residues. As DNA, the CDR3 is TGTGCCATCAGTCCTAGCGGGGGAGAGACCCAGTACTTC. Its protein is CAISPSGGETQYF.

Many counts were recorded for this clone. This chain joins TRBV11-3 and TRBJ2-5, with 10 bases that match TRBD1. V shed 5 bases and J 4 bases; nucleotides not matched to a gene: 4. CDR1 and CDR2 from the germline V gene are SGHNT and YENEEA. The CDR3 is 14 residues long. The CDR3 sequence is CASSGRDRGETQYF. The CDR3 DNA follows: TGTGCCAGCAGCGGCCGGGACAGGGGAGAGACCCAGTACTTC.

The CDR3 DNA reads as TGCAGCGTTGCCGAACCGGGACCGTCTGGCTACACCTTC. Its translation is CSVAEPGPSGYTF. The rearrangement uses TRBV29-1 and TRBJ1-2; D may be TRBD1 (5 bases). The CDR3 loop spans 13 amino acids. The germline CDR1 and CDR2 sequences are SQVTM and ANQGSEA. V shed 4 bases and J shed 7 bases, with 16 bases lying between them.

The rearrangement links TRBV12-1 to TRBJ2-1; the D call of TRBD1 is as the table states it, not checked on the DNA. TRBV12-1 is an annotated pseudogene. The CDR3 has 17 amino acids. The CDR3 loop reads CASSFRGGTGDHNEQFF. The CDR3 region has the DNA TGTGCCAGCAGCTTCAGGGGGGGGACAGGGGACCACAATGAGCAGTTCTTC.

This clone appeared many times. This chain joins TRBV11-3 and TRBJ2-3; D might be TRBD1 (5 bases). Looked up from germline, CDR1 is SGHNT and CDR2 is YENEEA. V was shortened by 5 bases and J by 0 bases, with 15 bases between the two germline ends. CDR3 length: 16 amino acids. CDR3 protein: CASSPRASTSTDTQYF. The DNA of the CDR3 is TGTGCCAGCAGCCCCAGGGCGTCCACTAGCACAGATACGCAGTATTTT.

This clone was counted a few times. A junction end diverges from the germline sequence, so it may reflect a read error. An unread or ambiguous base exists; X represents the residue it encodes. The rearrangement joins TRBV6-8 to TRBJ2-7, with 11 nucleotides matching TRBD1. Germline V gene sequence: CDR1 MNHGY, CDR2 SAAAGT. This CDR3 has 13 amino acids. The CDR3 DNA follows: TGTGCCAGCAACCGGGACAGGGGGAACGAGCAGTAYTTC. It specifies CASNRDRGNEQXF. The entire CDR3 reads CASNRDRGNEQYF.

This clone has just a few counts. The chain uses TRBV6-8 and TRBJ2-1, with D tentatively TRBD1 or TRBD2 (5 bases each). This CDR3 comprises 14 residues. From germline, CDR1 is MNHGY and CDR2 SAAAGT. V was trimmed by 0 bases and J by 10 bases, leaving 13 bases between them. The CDR3 sequence is CASSYSILREEQFF. Here the CDR3 DNA reads TGTGCCAGCAGTTACTCGATTCTCAGGGAGGAGCAGTTCTTC.

This chain joins TRBV19 and TRBJ1-1; 8 nucleotides agree with TRBD1. Losses at the gene ends were 3 bases for V and 5 bases for J; bases not matched to a gene: 2. CDR3 length equals 13 residues. CDR1 is LNHDA, CDR2 SQIVND, per germline (reference sequence). CDR3 DNA: TGTGCCAGTAGTATGGACAGGGCGACTGAAGCTTTCTTT. It is translated as CASSMDRATEAFF.

The chain has TRBV4-1 and TRBJ2-7, with a weak D call TRBD2 (5 bases). The CDR3 is 14 amino acids. The V and J ends lost 0 bases and 7 bases respectively, with 13 bases between them. CDR1 MGHRA and CDR2 YSYEKL come from the germline V gene. The CDR3 sequence: CASSQDAGAWEQYF. The DNA for the CDR3 is TGCGCCAGCAGCCAAGATGCGGGTGCTTGGGAGCAGTACTTC.

This clone was found a few times. The rearrangement uses TRBV6-8 and TRBJ2-2; possibly TRBD1 or TRBD2 for D (5 bases each). This CDR3 spans 18 amino acids. Germline V gives CDR1 MNHGY, CDR2 SAAAGT. The V gene lost 6 bases and the J gene lost 0 bases, with 20 bases spanning the gap. CDR3 residues: CASSDAVGTDANTGELFF. In DNA form, the CDR3 reads TGTGCCAGCAGCGATGCCGTGGGGACCGACGCGAACACCGGGGAGCTGTTTTTT.

This chain uses TRBV30 with TRBJ2-1; D not resolved. Germline V gene lookup returns CDR1 GTSNPN and CDR2 SVGIG (reference sequence). Trimming took off 0 bases at V and 2 bases at J, with 11 bases between the two ends. This CDR3 is 15 amino acids long. The CDR3 DNA follows: TGTGCCTGGAGTGTCCTGGGCCCCGCCTACAATGAGCAGTTCTTC. This translates into CAWSVLGPAYNEQFF.

In its sample, this clone was seen many times. V usage is TRBV11-3 and J usage is TRBJ1-5; TRBD1 matches at 8 bases. The CDR3 loop spans 14 amino acids. The germline CDR1 and CDR2 sequences are SGHNT and YENEEA. Trimming cost V 7 bases and J 7 bases; bases outside gene matches: 9. CDR3 DNA sequence: TGTGCCAGCAACGGACAGGGTGGTGACCAGCCCCAGCATTTT. This encodes CASNGQGGDQPQHF.

The chain recombines TRBV19 with TRBJ1-5, with D unclear. CDR1 and CDR2 (germline): LNHDA, SQIVND (reference sequence). The CDR3 covers 14 residues. V lost 11 bases to trimming and J lost 0 bases, with 14 bases between them. CDR3 DNA: TGTGCCTCCGCCCCCGGATATAGCAATCAGCCCCAGCATTTT. Residues: CASAPGYSNQPQHF.

This clone was seen only a few times. The chain employs TRBV9 and TRBJ2-7; the D call may be TRBD1 or TRBD2 (6 bases each). V shed 0 bases and J shed 5 bases, with 15 bases lying between them. The CDR3 loop spans 15 amino acids. Germline lookup yields CDR1 SGDLS and CDR2 YYNGEE. DNA of the CDR3: TGTGCCAGCAGCGTAGGGGGGGCCCGAGGGGACGAGCAGTACTTC. It specifies CASSVGGARGDEQYF.

The chain joins TRBV30 to TRBJ1-5; D ambiguous. This CDR3 has 13 amino acids. Trimming pared 0 bases from V and 3 bases from J, leaving 6 bases between. In germline, CDR1 is GTSNPN, CDR2 SVGIG (reference sequence). The CDR3 here is CAWSVSDNQPQHF. CDR3 coding DNA: TGTGCCTGGAGTGTTTCGGACAATCAGCCCCAGCATTTT.

The sample holds a few counts of this clone. This chain connects TRBV10-2 to TRBJ1-1; the D is unclear. The germline CDR1 and CDR2 sequences are WSHSY and SAAADI. Trimming cost V 7 bases and J 0 bases, with 9 bases left between them. The CDR3 extends over 13 amino acids. The CDR3 spells CASTRGVNTEAFF. The CDR3 nucleotides read TGCGCCAGCACTCGGGGTGTGAACACTGAAGCTTTCTTT.

This clone appeared a few times. The chain joins TRBV11-3 to TRBJ2-1, with TRBD1 identical over 9 bases. Trimming cost V 5 bases and J 2 bases; bases outside gene matches: 16. The CDR3 runs to 19 residues. Germline V gene data show CDR1 as SGHNT and CDR2 as YENEEA. The CDR3 coding sequence is TGTGCCAGCAGCCAAGGCGATCCCACAGGGGGCGATCCCTACAATGAGCAGTTCTTC. It is translated as CASSQGDPTGGDPYNEQFF.

The chain recombines TRBV2 with TRBJ1-4; no clear D gene. Trimming removed 6 bases from V and 7 bases from J, with 9 bases in between. Germline lookup yields CDR1 SNHLY and CDR2 FYNNEI. This CDR3 region has 12 residues. For the CDR3, the DNA is TGTGCCAGCAGATTTAAATCTGAAAAACTGTTTTTT. It yields the protein CASRFKSEKLFF.